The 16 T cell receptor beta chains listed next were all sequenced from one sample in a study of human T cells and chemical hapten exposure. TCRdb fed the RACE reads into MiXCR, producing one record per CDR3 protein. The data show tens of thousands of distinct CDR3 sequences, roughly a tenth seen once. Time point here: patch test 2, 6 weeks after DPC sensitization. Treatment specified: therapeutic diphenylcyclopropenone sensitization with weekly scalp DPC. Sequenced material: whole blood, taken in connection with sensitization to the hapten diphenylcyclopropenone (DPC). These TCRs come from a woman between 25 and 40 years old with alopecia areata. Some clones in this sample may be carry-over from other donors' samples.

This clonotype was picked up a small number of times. As DNA, the CDR3 is TGTGCCAGCAGTTACTCGATCAGGCGATTGAACTACGAGCAGTACTTC. Translation gives CASSYSIRRLNYEQYF. The chain couples TRBV6-2 or TRBV6-3 to TRBJ2-7; D not certain. The germline V gene has CDR1 MNHEY and CDR2 SVGEGT. V lost 0 bases to trimming and J lost 3 bases, with 15 bases between them. The CDR3 covers 16 residues.

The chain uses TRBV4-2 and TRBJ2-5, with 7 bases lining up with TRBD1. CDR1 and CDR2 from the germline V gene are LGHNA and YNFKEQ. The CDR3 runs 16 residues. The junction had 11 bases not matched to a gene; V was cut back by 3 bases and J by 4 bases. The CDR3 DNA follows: TGTGCCAGCAGCCACCCACAGAGACAGGGAAGAGAGACCCAGTACTTC. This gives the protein CASSHPQRQGRETQYF.

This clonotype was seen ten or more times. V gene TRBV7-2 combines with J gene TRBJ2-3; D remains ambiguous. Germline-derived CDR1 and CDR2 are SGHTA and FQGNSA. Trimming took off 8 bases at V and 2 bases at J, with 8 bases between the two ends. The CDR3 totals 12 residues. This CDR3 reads CASGYYTDTQYF. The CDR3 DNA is TGTGCCAGCGGGTACTACACAGATACGCAGTATTTT.

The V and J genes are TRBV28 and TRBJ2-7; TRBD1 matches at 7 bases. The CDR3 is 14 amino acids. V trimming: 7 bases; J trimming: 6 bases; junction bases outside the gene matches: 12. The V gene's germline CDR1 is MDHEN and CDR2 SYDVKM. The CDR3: CASTHDRVSSEQYF. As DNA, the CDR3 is TGTGCCAGCACCCATGACAGGGTAAGCTCCGAGCAGTACTTC.

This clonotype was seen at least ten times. The CDR3 protein is CASSQEATGLGPQHF. The CDR3 DNA follows: TGTGCCAGCAGCCAAGAGGCCACTGGCTTGGGGCCCCAGCATTTT. V usage is TRBV3-1 and J usage is TRBJ1-5; D gene unclear. Trimming removed 0 bases at V and 9 bases at J, with 15 bases between. This CDR3 contains 15 residues. From germline, CDR1 is LGHDT and CDR2 YNNKEL (reference sequence).

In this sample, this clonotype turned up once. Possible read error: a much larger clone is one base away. The CDR3 DNA reads as TGCAGTGCTAGGCAAAGGGGGGACAACTACTACGAGCAGTACTTC. This sequence encodes CSARQRGDNYYEQYF. V is TRBV20-1 and J is TRBJ2-7; the D call may be TRBD1 or TRBD2 (6 bases each). V shed 3 bases and J shed 3 bases, with 18 bases lying between them. The CDR3 length is 15 residues. Germline CDR1 is DFQATT and CDR2 is SNEGSKA (reference sequence).

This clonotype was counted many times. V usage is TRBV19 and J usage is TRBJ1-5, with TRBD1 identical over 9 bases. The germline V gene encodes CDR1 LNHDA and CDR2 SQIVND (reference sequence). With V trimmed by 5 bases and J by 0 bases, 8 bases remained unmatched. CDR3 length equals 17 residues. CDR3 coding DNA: TGTGCCAGTAGTTATCGCCCGGGACAGGGTAGCAATCAGCCCCAGCATTTT. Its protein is CASSYRPGQGSNQPQHF.

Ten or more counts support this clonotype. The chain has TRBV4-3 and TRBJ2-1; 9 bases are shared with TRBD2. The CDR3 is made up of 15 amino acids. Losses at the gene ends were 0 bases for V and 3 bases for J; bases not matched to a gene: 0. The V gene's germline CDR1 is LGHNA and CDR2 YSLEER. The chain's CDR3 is CASSQERGGYNEQFF. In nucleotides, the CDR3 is TGCGCCAGCAGCCAAGAGCGGGGGGGCTACAATGAGCAGTTCTTC.

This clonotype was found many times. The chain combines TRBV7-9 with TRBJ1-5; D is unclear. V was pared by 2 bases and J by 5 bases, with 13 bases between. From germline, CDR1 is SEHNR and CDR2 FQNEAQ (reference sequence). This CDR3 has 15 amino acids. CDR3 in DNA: TGTGCCAGCAGCTTATCGGGGTGGGGTCATCAGCCCCAGCATTTT. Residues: CASSLSGWGHQPQHF.

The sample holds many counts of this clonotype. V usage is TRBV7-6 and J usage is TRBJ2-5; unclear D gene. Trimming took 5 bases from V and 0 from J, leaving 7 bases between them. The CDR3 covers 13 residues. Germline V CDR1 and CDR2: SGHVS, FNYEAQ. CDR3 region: CASSLLYQETQYF. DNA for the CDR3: TGTGCCAGCAGCCTACTATACCAAGAGACCCAGTACTTC.

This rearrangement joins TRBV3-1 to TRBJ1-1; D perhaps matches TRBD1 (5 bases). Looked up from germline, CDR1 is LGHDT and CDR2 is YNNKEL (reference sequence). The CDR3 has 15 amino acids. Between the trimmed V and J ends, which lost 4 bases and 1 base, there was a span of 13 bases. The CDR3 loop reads CASSLMGTGNTEAFF. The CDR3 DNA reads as TGTGCCAGCAGCCTAATGGGGACGGGGAACACTGAAGCTTTCTTT.

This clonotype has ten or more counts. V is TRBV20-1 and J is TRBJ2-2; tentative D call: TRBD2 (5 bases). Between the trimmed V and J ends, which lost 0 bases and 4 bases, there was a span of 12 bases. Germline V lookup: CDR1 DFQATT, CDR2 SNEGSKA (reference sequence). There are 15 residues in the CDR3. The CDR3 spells CSARDAGKGTGELFF. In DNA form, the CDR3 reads TGCAGTGCTAGAGATGCCGGGAAGGGCACCGGGGAGCTGTTTTTT.

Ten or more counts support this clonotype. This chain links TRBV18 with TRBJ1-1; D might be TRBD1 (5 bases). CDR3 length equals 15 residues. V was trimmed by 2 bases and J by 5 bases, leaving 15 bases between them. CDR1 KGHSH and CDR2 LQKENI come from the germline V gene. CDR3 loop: CASSPSYSRDTEAFF. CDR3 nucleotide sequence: TGTGCCAGCTCACCAAGTTATAGCAGGGATACTGAAGCTTTCTTT.

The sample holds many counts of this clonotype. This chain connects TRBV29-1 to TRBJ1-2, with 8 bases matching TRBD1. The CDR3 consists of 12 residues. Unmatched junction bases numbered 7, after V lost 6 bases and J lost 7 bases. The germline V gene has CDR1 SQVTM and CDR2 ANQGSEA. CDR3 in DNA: TGCAGCGTCGCAGGGGGCGCGGGTGGCTACACCTTC. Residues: CSVAGGAGGYTF.

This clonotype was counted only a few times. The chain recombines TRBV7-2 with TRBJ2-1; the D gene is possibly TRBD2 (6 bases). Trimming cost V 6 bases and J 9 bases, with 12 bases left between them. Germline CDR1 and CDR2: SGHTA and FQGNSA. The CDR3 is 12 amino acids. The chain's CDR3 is CASRDLASEQFF. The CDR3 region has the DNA TGTGCCAGCAGAGACCTAGCGAGTGAGCAGTTCTTC.

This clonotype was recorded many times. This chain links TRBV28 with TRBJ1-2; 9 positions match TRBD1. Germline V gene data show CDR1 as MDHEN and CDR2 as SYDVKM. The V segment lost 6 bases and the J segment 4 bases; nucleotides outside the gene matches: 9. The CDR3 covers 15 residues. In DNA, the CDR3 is TGTGCCAGCAGCCCGGGGGACAGGGTTGGCTATGGCTACACCTTC. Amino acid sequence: CASSPGDRVGYGYTF.